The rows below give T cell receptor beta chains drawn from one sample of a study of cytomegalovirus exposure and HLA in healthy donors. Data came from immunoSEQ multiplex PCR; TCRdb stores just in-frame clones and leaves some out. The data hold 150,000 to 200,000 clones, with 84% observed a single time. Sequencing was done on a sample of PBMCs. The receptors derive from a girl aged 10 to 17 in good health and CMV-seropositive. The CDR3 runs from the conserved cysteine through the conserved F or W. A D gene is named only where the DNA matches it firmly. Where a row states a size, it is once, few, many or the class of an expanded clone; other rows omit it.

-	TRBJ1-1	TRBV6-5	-	TGTGCCAGCAGTTTAGGACAAAGGTTCGTGGCTGAAGCTTTCTTT	CASSLGQRFVAEAFF
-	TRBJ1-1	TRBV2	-	TGTGCCAGCAGCCCCGGGAACACTGAAGCTTTCTTT	CASSPGNTEAFF
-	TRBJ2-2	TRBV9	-	TGTGCCAGCAGCGTAGGAGGGAACACCGGGGAGCTGTTTTTT	CASSVGGNTGELFF
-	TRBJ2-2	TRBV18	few	TGTGCCAGCTCAGACAAAGTCACGAACACCGGGGAGCTGTTTTTT	CASSDKVTNTGELFF
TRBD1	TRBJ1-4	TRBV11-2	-	TGTGCCAGCAGCTTAGCGACATGGACAGGGGGCGAAAAACTGTTTTTT	CASSLATWTGGEKLFF
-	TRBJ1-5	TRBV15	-	TGTGCCACCAGCAGAGATAGGGGCCTAGCGGCGCAGCCCCAGCATTTT	CATSRDRGLAAQPQHF
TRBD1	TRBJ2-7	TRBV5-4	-	TGTGCCAGCAGCTCCCCGGACAGGGATGTCAAGTACTTC	CASSSPDRDVKYF
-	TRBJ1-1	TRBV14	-	TGTGCCAGCAGCCAAATTCCAAGGGGGGAAGCTTTCTTT	CASSQIPRGEAFF
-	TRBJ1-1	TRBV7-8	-	TGTGCCAGCAGCCCTGACCCGCTTAGACAGGTTGCTGAAGCTTTCTTT	CASSPDPLRQVAEAFF
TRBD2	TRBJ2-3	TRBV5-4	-	TGTGCCAGCAGCTTGAGGCTAGCGGGAACAGATACGCAGTATTTT	CASSLRLAGTDTQYF
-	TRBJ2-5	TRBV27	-	TGTGCCAGCAGTTTCATCCGAAGCAAGTTTCAGACCCAGTACTTC	CASSFIRSKFQTQYF
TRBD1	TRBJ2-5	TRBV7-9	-	TGTGCCAGCAGCCCCAGGACAGGCTGGGATCAAGAGACCCAGTACTTC	CASSPRTGWDQETQYF
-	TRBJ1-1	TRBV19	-	TGTGCCAGTACTCACGAGGTCGCGAACACTGAAGCTTTCTTT	CASTHEVANTEAFF
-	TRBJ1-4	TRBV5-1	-	TGCGCCAGCAGCTCAGGGGTTCCAAATGAAAAACTGTTTTTT	CASSSGVPNEKLFF
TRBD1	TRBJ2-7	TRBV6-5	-	TGTGCCAGCAGAGGGACAGAATCCTACGAGCAGTACTTC	CASRGTESYEQYF
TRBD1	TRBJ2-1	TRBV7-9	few	TGTGCCAGCAGCTCCGGGCGACAGGGGGGATACAATGAGCAGTTCTTC	CASSSGRQGGYNEQFF
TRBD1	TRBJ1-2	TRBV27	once	TGTGCCAGCAGTTCTTACAGGGGGTACGGCTACACCTTC	CASSSYRGYGYTF
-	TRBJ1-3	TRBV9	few	TGTGCCAGCAGCGTAGATCCGGGTGGTAGCGGAAACACCATATATTTT	CASSVDPGGSGNTIYF
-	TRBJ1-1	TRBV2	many	TGTGCCAGCAGTGGCATGGGACACGTCAACCTGAACACTGAAGCTTTCTTT	CASSGMGHVNLNTEAFF
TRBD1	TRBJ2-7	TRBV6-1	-	TGTGCCAGCCTACTCCGGGACAGGGGCTACGAGCAGTACTTC	CASLLRDRGYEQYF
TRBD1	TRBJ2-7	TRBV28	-	TGTGCCAGCAGTCCCTCCGACAGGGACAGCGACGAGCAGTACTTC	CASSPSDRDSDEQYF
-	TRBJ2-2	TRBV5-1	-	TGCGCCAGCAGCTTACGGCTAGACACCGGGGAGCTGTTTTTT	CASSLRLDTGELFF
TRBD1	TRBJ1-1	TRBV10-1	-	TGCGCCAGCAGTGCAGACAGGGTTGGAGCTTTCTTT	CASSADRVGAFF
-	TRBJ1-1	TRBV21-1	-	TGTGCCAGCGTACAGGGGACGGGAACTGAAGCTTTCTTT	CASVQGTGTEAFF
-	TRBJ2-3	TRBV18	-	TGTGCCAGCTCACCACTCGGCACAGATACGCAGTATTTT	CASSPLGTDTQYF
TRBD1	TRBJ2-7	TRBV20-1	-	TGCAGTGCTCGGACAGGGGGCGAGCAGTACTTC	CSARTGGEQYF
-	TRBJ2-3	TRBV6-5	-	TGTGCCAGCAGCGCCGGCGGGGATACGCAGTATTTT	CASSAGGDTQYF
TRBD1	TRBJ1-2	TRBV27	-	TGTGCCAGCACCCCAGGGACAGGGGGCGACTATGGCTACACCTTC	CASTPGTGGDYGYTF
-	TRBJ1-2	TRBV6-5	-	TGTGCCAGCAGTTACACACCGGACAGAGTATATGGCTACACCTTC	CASSYTPDRVYGYTF
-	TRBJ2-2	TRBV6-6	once	TGTGCCAGCAGAAGTAGCGGTTCGAACACCGGGGAGCTGTTTTTT	CASRSSGSNTGELFF
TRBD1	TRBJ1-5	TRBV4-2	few	TGTGCCAGCAGCCAAGGGTCGGAAACAGGGGTACAGCCCCAGCATTTT	CASSQGSETGVQPQHF
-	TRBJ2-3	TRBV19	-	TGTGCCAGTAGTATCGATGACATAAACACAGATACGCAGTATTTT	CASSIDDINTDTQYF
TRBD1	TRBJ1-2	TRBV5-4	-	TGTGCCAGCAGCACTGGACAGGGCCTCTACTATGGCTACACCTTC	CASSTGQGLYYGYTF
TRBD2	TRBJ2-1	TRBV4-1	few	TGCGCCAGCAGCCAGGAGCACGGACTAGTCTATGAGCAGTTCTTC	CASSQEHGLVYEQFF
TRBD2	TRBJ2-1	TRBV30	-	TGTGCCTGCGCGGCGGGGGGGGCGTCCTACAATGAGCAGTTCTTC	CACAAGGASYNEQFF
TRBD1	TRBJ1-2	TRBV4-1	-	TGCGCCAGCAGCCAAGAGGGGACAGGGGCTAACTATGGCTACACCTTC	CASSQEGTGANYGYTF
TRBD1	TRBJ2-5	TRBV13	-	TGTGCCAGCAGCCCAAGAGGACAGGGTCTTGCCCAGTACTTC	CASSPRGQGLAQYF
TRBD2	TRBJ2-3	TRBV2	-	TGTGCCAGCAGTGAAGTTACTAGCGGCCTGAGCACAGATACGCAATATTTT	CASSEVTSGLSTDTQYF
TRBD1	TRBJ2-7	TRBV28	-	TGTGCCAGCAGAGAAGACAGACAGGGGTCCTACGAGCAGTACTTC	CASREDRQGSYEQYF
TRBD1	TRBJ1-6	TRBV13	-	TGTGCCAGCAGCTCTGACAGGGCTAATTCACCCCTCCACTTT	CASSSDRANSPLHF
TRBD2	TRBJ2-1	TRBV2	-	TGTGCCAGCAGAGGCCTAGCGGGGCTCGCTTCGAATGAGCAGTTCTTC	CASRGLAGLASNEQFF
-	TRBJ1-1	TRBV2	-	TGTGCCAGCAGTGACAGGGTAATGAACACTGAAGCTTTCTTT	CASSDRVMNTEAFF
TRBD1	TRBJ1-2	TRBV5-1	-	TGCGCCAGCACCCCGGACAGGGCCAACTATGGCTACACCTTC	CASTPDRANYGYTF
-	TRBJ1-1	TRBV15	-	TGTGCCACCAGCAGAGATAGGGGTTCCAGTGAAGCTTTCTTT	CATSRDRGSSEAFF
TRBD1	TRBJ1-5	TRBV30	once	TGTGCCTGGAGTCGGGACAGGGGGGATCAGCCCCAGCATTTT	CAWSRDRGDQPQHF
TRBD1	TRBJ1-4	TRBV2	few	TGTGCCAGCAGCTGGGACAGGGCCGATTCGACTAATGAAAAACTGTTTTTT	CASSWDRADSTNEKLFF
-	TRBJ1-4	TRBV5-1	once	TGCGCCAGCAGCTTCAGTGCAACTAATGAAAAACTGTTTTTT	CASSFSATNEKLFF
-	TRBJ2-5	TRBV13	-	TGTGCCAGCAGCTTCTTAAGGGGGGGCGGTGAGGAGACCCAGTACTTC	CASSFLRGGGEETQYF
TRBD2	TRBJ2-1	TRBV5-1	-	TGCGCCAGCAGCTTGAGTGGGGGGGGACACAATGAGCAGTTCTTC	CASSLSGGGHNEQFF
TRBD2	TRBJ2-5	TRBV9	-	TGTGCCAGCAGCGTAGGTGGGCGGGGGGGCCAAGAGACCCAGTACTTC	CASSVGGRGGQETQYF
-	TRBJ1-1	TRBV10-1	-	TGCGCCAGCAGTGAAGTGCCAGGTCTTGCAGCTTTCTTT	CASSEVPGLAAFF
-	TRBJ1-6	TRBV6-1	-	TGTGCCAGCAGTGAAGTAAATGCGAATTCACCCCTCCACTTT	CASSEVNANSPLHF
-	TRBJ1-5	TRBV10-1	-	TGCGCCAGCAGGGAACAGGGAAGGGAAAGCAATCAGCCCCAGCATTTT	CASREQGRESNQPQHF
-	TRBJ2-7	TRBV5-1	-	TGCGCCAGCCACAAATACGATGGACAGAGCTCCTACGAGCAGTACTTC	CASHKYDGQSSYEQYF
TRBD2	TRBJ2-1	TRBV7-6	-	TGTGCCAGCAGCCGACTAGCCTCCCCCTTCGAAGAGCAGTTCTTC	CASSRLASPFEEQFF
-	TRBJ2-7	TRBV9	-	TGTGCCAGCAGCGTAGGGGCGGGGAGCTCCTACGAGCAGTACTTC	CASSVGAGSSYEQYF
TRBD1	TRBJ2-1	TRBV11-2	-	TGTGCCAGCAGCTGGTCCCTATATGGACAGGGCTACAATGAGCAGTTCTTC	CASSWSLYGQGYNEQFF
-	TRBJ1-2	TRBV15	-	TGTGCCACCAGCAGTGAACTTAACTATGGCTACACCTTC	CATSSELNYGYTF
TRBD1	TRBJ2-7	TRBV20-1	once	TGCAGTGCTGGGACAGACTACGAGCAGTACTTC	CSAGTDYEQYF
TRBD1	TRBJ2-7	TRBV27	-	TGTGCCAGCAGTCGGACAGGACCTTACGAGCAGTACTTC	CASSRTGPYEQYF